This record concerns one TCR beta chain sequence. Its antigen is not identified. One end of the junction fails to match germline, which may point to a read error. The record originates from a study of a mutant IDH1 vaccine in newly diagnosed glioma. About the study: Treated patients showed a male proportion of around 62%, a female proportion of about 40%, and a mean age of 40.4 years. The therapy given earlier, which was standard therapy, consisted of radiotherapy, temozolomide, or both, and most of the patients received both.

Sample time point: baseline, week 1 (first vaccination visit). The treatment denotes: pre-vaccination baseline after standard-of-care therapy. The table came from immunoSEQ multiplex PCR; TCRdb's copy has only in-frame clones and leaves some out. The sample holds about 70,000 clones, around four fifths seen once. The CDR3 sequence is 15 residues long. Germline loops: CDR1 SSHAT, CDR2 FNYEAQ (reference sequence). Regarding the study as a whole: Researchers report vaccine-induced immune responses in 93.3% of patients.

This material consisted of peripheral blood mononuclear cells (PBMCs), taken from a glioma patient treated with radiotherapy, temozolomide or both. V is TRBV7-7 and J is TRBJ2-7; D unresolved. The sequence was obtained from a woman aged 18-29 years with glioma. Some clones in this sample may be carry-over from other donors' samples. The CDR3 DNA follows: TGTGCTAGCAGCTTAGGTCGGGCCGGGTCCTACGAGCAGTACTTC. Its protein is CASSLGRAGSYEQYF.